The rows below give T cell receptor beta chains drawn from one sample of a study of blood T cell repertoires in COVID-19. Libraries were prepared by immunoSEQ multiplex PCR; TCRdb keeps only in-frame clonotypes and omits some of them. The data hold under 150,000 clones, with 85% to 90% observed a single time. The sample taken for sequencing was peripheral blood. Source of these receptors: a man aged 70-80 years with active COVID-19. CDR3s leave out the opening cysteine and the closing phenylalanine or tryptophan. Fields, in order: V gene, J gene, CDR3 protein.

>TRBV24-1|TRBJ2-2
ATSDSGRDTGELF
>TRBV10-3|TRBJ1-5
AISSDRTNQPQH
>TRBV20-1|TRBJ2-5
SASIKASGSSLLKMGTQY
>TRBV27|TRBJ2-7
ASSGQPSYEQY
>TRBV19|TRBJ1-1
ASSMAIGGQASRKNTEAF
>TRBV6-2/TRBV6-3|TRBJ1-5
ASSYRQGNQPQH
>TRBV24-1|TRBJ2-5
ATSDTQGKGETQY
>TRBV7-2|TRBJ2-7
ASSLVGTSGEQY
>TRBV27|TRBJ1-2
ASRFTFQGDGYT
>TRBV6-2/TRBV6-3|TRBJ2-1
ASSWVKGVSGSTYNEQF
>TRBV7-9|TRBJ1-6
ASSPRQGNSPLH
>TRBV28|TRBJ1-5
ASSFGMWSSNQPQH
>TRBV4-1|TRBJ1-2
ASKRTGAYGYT
>TRBV9|TRBJ2-2
ASSAATGWAGELF